Listed here is a single TCR beta chain. This entry comes from a study of blood T cell repertoires in COVID-19. Across the study: The United States, Italy and Spain supplied acute and convalescent COVID-19 samples. PBMCs, B-cell-depleted T cells, or T cells provided the cDNA or gDNA that made up the material.

Germline CDR1 is MDHEN and CDR2 is SYDVKM. The CDR3 spans 14 residues. V lost 5 bases and J 4 bases, leaving 15 bases between the germline ends. Authors' data handling: Using reference gene primer amplification, nucleated cell counts were estimated. Clones were read by immunoSEQ multiplex PCR, and TCRdb kept only the in-frame ones, dropping some. Clonal size and the V and J genes are those of that table, whereas D and trimming came from the DNA. The data show roughly 80,000 clones, 90% to 95% seen once. The sequenced sample consisted of peripheral blood. The clonotype was recovered from a woman aged 45-65 years in a cohort sampled during active COVID-19. The chain has TRBV28 and TRBJ2-7, with no clear D. The CDR3 sequence: CASSPAPAPYEQYF. The CDR3 DNA reads TGTGCCAGCAGTCCAGCGCCGGCCCCTTACGAGCAGTACTTC. The full variable domain, completed using reference TRBV28 and TRBJ2-7, is DVKVTQSSRYLVKRTGEKVFLECVQDMDHENMFWYRQDPGLGLRLIYFSYDVKMKEKGDIPEGYSVSREKKERFSLILESASTNQTSMYLCASSPAPAPYEQYFGPGTRLTVT.